The 19 T cell receptor beta chains given below trace back to one sample, sequenced in a study of early T cells in non-severe SARS-CoV-2 infection. TCRdb itself ran the 5' RACE reads through MiXCR, one entry per CDR3 protein. The sample gives tens of thousands of distinct CDR3 sequences, roughly 9.2% of which show up once; 4% to 4.5% is in the top ten. The sample was whole blood. The receptors derive from an adult who was a healthcare worker with PCR-confirmed SARS-CoV-2 infection or an uninfected control (not recorded which).

This clonotype turned up a few times. J is TRBJ2-5 and V is TRBV5-1, with D tentatively TRBD1 or TRBD2 (6 bases each). The CDR3 contains 17 residues. CDR1 and CDR2 from the germline V gene are SGHRS and YFSETQ. V lost 4 bases and J 5 bases, leaving 24 bases between the germline ends. CDR3 region: CASSRRQQGTSQETQYF. DNA of the CDR3: TGCGCCAGCAGCCGACGCCAGCAGGGGACTTCCCAGGAGACCCAGTACTTC.

This clonotype showed up many times. The rearrangement joins TRBV5-1 to TRBJ2-1; D is ambiguous. Germline V lookup: CDR1 SGHRS, CDR2 YFSETQ. With 4 bases removed from V and 10 bases from J, the gap between germline ends came to 12 bases. The CDR3 has 12 residues. CDR3 sequence (DNA): TGCGCCAGCAGCACGCTAAATAGCGAGCAGTTCTTC. It translates to CASSTLNSEQFF. Full variable domain (missing parts from reference TRBV5-1 and TRBJ2-1): KAGVTQTPRYLIKTRGQQVTLSCSPISGHRSVSWYQQTPGQGLQFLFEYFSETQRNKGNFPGRFSGRQFSNSRSEMNVSTLELGDSALYLCASSTLNSEQFFGPGTRLTVL.

This clonotype was recorded many times. This chain connects TRBV12-3 or TRBV12-4 to TRBJ1-2; D not resolved. The CDR3 contains 14 residues. V dropped 6 bases and J dropped 7 bases, with 18 bases sitting between them. The chain's CDR3 is CASSPGVTTRGYTF. For the CDR3, the DNA is TGTGCCAGCAGCCCTGGAGTGACAACTCGTGGCTACACCTTC.

V gene TRBV5-1 combines with J gene TRBJ2-7; D is ambiguous. Germline-derived CDR1 and CDR2 are SGHRS and YFSETQ. Trimming took 5 bases from V and 2 from J, leaving 11 bases between them. CDR3 size: 13 residues. CDR3 sequence (DNA): TGCGCCAGCAGGAGTACGGCAACCTACGAGCAGTACTTC. Its translation: CASRSTATYEQYF.

In its sample, this clonotype was seen many times. V usage is TRBV6-1 and J usage is TRBJ2-1, with TRBD2 identical over 7 bases. The CDR3 totals 15 residues. Germline V gene lookup returns CDR1 MNHNS and CDR2 SASEGT. Losses at the gene ends were 6 bases for V and 6 bases for J; bases not matched to a gene: 11. DNA of the CDR3: TGTGCCAGCAGGGGATACGGCGGGAGCTCCAATGAGCAGTTCTTC. Residues: CASRGYGGSSNEQFF.

This clonotype was observed a handful of times. The V call is TRBV5-5, the J call TRBJ2-7; D gene ambiguous. Trimming cost V 1 base and J 2 bases, with 10 bases left between them. The CDR3 spans 14 residues. Germline-derived CDR1 and CDR2 are SGHKS and YYEKEE (reference sequence). The chain's CDR3 is CASSLRPETYEQYF. The CDR3 DNA reads as TGTGCCAGCAGCTTGAGGCCAGAGACCTACGAGCAGTACTTC.

The chain employs TRBV3-1 and TRBJ2-1; D gene ambiguous. CDR1 and CDR2 from the germline V gene are LGHDT and YNNKEL (reference sequence). The V and J ends lost 4 bases and 9 bases respectively, with 13 bases between them. This CDR3 has 13 amino acids. CDR3 loop: CASSRTIVGEQFF. The CDR3 DNA reads as TGTGCCAGCAGCCGAACCATAGTAGGTGAGCAGTTCTTC.

This clonotype occurred many times. The chain combines TRBV18 with TRBJ2-1, with 14 bases identical to TRBD2. The CDR3 is made up of 15 amino acids. Germline assignment: CDR1 KGHSH and CDR2 LQKENI. The V segment lost 5 bases and the J segment 9 bases; nucleotides outside the gene matches: 6. CDR3 in DNA: TGTGCCAGCTCATCCGGACTAGCGGGGGGCGGTGAGCAGTTCTTC. Translation gives CASSSGLAGGGEQFF. The whole variable domain, remainder taken from reference TRBV18 and TRBJ2-1, is NAGVMQNPRHLVRRRGQEARLRCSPMKGHSHVYWYRQLPEEGLKFMVYLQKENIIDESGMPKERFSAEFPKEGPSILRIQQVVRGDSAAYFCASSSGLAGGGEQFFGPGTRLTVL.

In this sample, this clonotype turned up many times. The CDR3 is CSVEGRSIEQFF. The CDR3 nucleotides are TGCAGCGTTGAGGGAAGGTCTATTGAGCAGTTCTTC. The rearrangement joins TRBV29-1 to TRBJ2-1; no firm D call. The CDR3 is 12 amino acids. Germline loops: CDR1 SQVTM, CDR2 ANQGSEA. V was cut by 3 bases and J by 9 bases, with 12 bases left in between.

J is TRBJ2-2 and V is TRBV5-4, with TRBD2 matching over 8 bases. The CDR3 has 15 residues. CDR1 is SGHNT, CDR2 YYREEE, per germline (reference sequence). V dropped 0 bases and J dropped 6; count of bases not matched to a gene: 4. The CDR3 nucleotides are TGTGCCAGCAGCTTGGTGGCGGGAGGAGCCGGGGAGCTGTTTTTT. Translated: CASSLVAGGAGELFF.

Ten or more counts support this clonotype. The chain recombines TRBV20-1 with TRBJ2-7; D is possibly TRBD2 (6 bases). In germline, CDR1 is DFQATT, CDR2 SNEGSKA (reference sequence). Trimming stripped 2 bases from V and 2 bases from J, with 10 bases between. The CDR3 covers 13 residues. The CDR3 region has the DNA TGCAGTGCTAGACTCCTAGCGACCTACGAGCAGTACTTC. Protein sequence: CSARLLATYEQYF.

The sample holds many counts of this clonotype. Relative to the germline gene, one junction end is altered; a read error may explain this. The chain uses TRBV18 and TRBJ2-2; D not certain. The V gene's germline CDR1 is KGHSH and CDR2 LQKENI. The CDR3 totals 17 residues. The CDR3 bases are TGTGCCAGCTCACCACGGCCCACAATGGGGAACAGCGGGGAGCTGTTTTTT. Translating it yields CASSPRPTMGNSGELFF.

Comments on this clonotype: It may be a read error: a sequence one base away is much more abundant. This chain links TRBV3-1 with TRBJ2-1, with D unclear. V lost 0 bases to trimming and J lost 3 bases, with 12 bases between them. There are 16 residues in the CDR3. Germline CDR1 LGHDT, CDR2 YNNKEL (reference sequence). The CDR3 reads CASSQDGVTVYNEQFF. In DNA form, the CDR3 reads TGTGCCAGCAGCCAAGACGGAGTCACCGTCTACAATGAGCAGTTCTTC.

This clonotype was seen only a few times. This chain uses TRBV5-1 with TRBJ2-5; 11 bases agree with TRBD2. Germline CDR1 and CDR2: SGHRS and YFSETQ. With V trimmed by 4 bases and J by 2 bases, 7 bases remained unmatched. The CDR3 loop spans 16 amino acids. The CDR3 protein is CASSPRLAGTQETQYF. Written as DNA, the CDR3 is TGCGCCAGCAGCCCCCGACTAGCGGGGACACAAGAGACCCAGTACTTC.

A note on this clonotype: This could be a read error, since a much larger clone is one nucleotide away. The gene calls are TRBV18 and TRBJ2-1; 14 bases are a match to TRBD2. The CDR3 totals 17 residues. CDR1 is KGHSH, CDR2 LQKENI, per germline. CDR3 nucleotides: TGTGCCAGCTCACCAGGACTAGCGGGGGGCTCCTACAATGATCAGTTCTTC. Its translation: CASSPGLAGGSYNDQFF.

The chain combines TRBV11-2 with TRBJ2-7, with 8 bases aligning to TRBD2. The V gene end was trimmed by 4 bases and the J gene end by 4 bases; junction bases not matched to a gene: 3. Germline CDR1 and CDR2: SGHAT and FQNNGV. The CDR3 is 13 residues long. CDR3 loop: CASSYRLAYEQYF. In DNA, the CDR3 is TGTGCCAGCAGCTACCGACTAGCGTACGAGCAGTACTTC.

There are many counts of this clonotype. DNA of the CDR3: TGCGCCAGCAGCCAAGACGCCGGTAAGGAGTCTGAAGCTTTCTTT. As protein: CASSQDAGKESEAFF. V gene TRBV4-3 combines with J gene TRBJ1-1; D ambiguous. CDR1 and CDR2 (germline): LGHNA, YSLEER. The CDR3 loop spans 15 amino acids. The V end was cut by 0 bases, the J end by 6 bases, with 14 bases between.

This clonotype showed up many times. V gene TRBV11-2 combines with J gene TRBJ1-3; weak D call: TRBD1 (6 bases). The CDR3 runs to 17 residues. V was pared by 5 bases and J by 0 bases, with 17 bases between. CDR1 and CDR2 from the germline V gene are SGHAT and FQNNGV. CDR3: CASSTNPGHFSGNTIYF. The CDR3 DNA reads as TGTGCCAGCAGCACCAATCCGGGACACTTCTCTGGAAACACCATATATTTT.

In this sample, this clonotype turned up many times. The chain combines TRBV7-8 with TRBJ2-3; TRBD2 aligns across 7 bases. Germline CDR1 reads SGHVS; CDR2 reads FQNEAQ. This CDR3 is 15 amino acids long. V lost 2 bases, J lost 5 bases, and 7 bases stayed unmatched. The CDR3 bases are TGTGCCAGCAGCTTAACGGGACTAACGGGAGATACGCAGTATTTT. It codes for CASSLTGLTGDTQYF.